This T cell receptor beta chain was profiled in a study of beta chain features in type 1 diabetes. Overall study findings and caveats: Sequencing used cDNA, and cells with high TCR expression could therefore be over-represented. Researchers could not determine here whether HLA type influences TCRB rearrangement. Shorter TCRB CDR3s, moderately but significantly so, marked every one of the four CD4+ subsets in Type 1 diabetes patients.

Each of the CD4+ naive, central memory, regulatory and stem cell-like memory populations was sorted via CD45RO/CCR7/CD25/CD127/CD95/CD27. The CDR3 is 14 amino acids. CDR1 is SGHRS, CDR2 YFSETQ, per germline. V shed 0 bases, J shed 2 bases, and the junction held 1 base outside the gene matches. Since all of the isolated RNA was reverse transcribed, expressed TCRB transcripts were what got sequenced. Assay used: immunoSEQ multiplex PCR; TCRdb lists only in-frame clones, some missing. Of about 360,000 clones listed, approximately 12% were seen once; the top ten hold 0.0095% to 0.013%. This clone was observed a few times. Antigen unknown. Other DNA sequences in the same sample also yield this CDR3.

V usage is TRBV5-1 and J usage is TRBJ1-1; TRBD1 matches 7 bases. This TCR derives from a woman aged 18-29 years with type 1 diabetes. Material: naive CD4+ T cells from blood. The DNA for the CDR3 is TGCGCCAGCAGCTTGGACAGGGGAAACACTGAAGCTTTCTTT. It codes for CASSLDRGNTEAFF.